In its sample, the clone carrying this T cell receptor beta chain was seen a few times. Its target is not known. Germline CDR1 and CDR2: MNHEY and SMNVEV (reference sequence). V lost 1 base, J lost 4 bases, and 6 bases stayed unmatched. The CDR3 contains 15 residues. The TCRbeta library was prepared with unique molecular identifiers. TCRdb redid the calling of the PCR reads with MiXCR, one entry per CDR3 protein. The sample includes approximately 210,000 distinct CDR3 sequences, about a sixth of them seen just once. The record originates from a study of T-cell reconstitution after alpha-beta-depleted transplantation in children. Study results and limitations: Some patients' high day-60 TCRbeta diversity was attributed to recipient cells surviving conditioning. T-cell numbers and diversity one year post-transplant derived largely from freshly generated T cells. Where alpha-beta T cells came from about two months after transplant was reportedly several hundred expanded graft clones.

The sequencing used PBMCs, mostly from graft donor cells, collected 360 days after TCRalphabeta/CD19-depleted stem cell transplant. The sequence derives from a male patient between 2 and 15 years old who had a stem cell transplant for acute lymphoblastic leukemia, so the T cells may come from the graft donor. J is TRBJ2-7 and V is TRBV27; TRBD2 matches at 8 bases. Written as DNA, the CDR3 is TGTGCCAGCAGTTTATTAGCGGGGTCCCCTTACGAGCAGTACTTC. Its translation: CASSLLAGSPYEQYF.